This TCR beta chain was sequenced during a study of beta chain features in type 1 diabetes. Overall study results and limits: The study found moderately but significantly shorter TCRB CDR3s in all four CD4+ subsets of Type 1 diabetes patients. Patients' naive, central memory and Treg TCRB repertoires seemed closer to one another than those of healthy donors.

With 1 base clipped from V and 3 bases from J, the junction kept 2 bases outside the gene matches. Germline CDR1 reads GTSNPN; CDR2 reads SVGIG (reference sequence). The CDR3 is 13 amino acids. Since all of the isolated RNA was reverse transcribed, expressed TCRB transcripts were what got sequenced. Here immunoSEQ multiplex PCR was the method, and the copy in TCRdb shows in-frame clones only, minus some. This table has around 150,000 clones, roughly 60% appearing once. Points on this clone: Its antigen is as yet unknown.

The gene calls are TRBV30 and TRBJ1-2; 7 nucleotides agree with TRBD1. This TCR derives from a man younger than 40 with type 1 diabetes. The sequenced sample consisted of naive CD4+ T cells from blood. CDR3 sequence: CAWSADRDYGYTF. CDR3 in DNA: TGTGCCTGGAGTGCCGACAGGGACTATGGCTACACCTTC.